The 4 T cell receptor beta chains below come from one sample, sequenced in a study of T cell responses to AZD1222 COVID-19 vaccine (dated by TCRdb to the early 2020s). Library generation was performed with the immunoSEQ multiplex PCR assay. Held by TCRdb, this immuneACCESS table contains in-frame sequences only and omits some clones. Under half of the omission traces to an unresolved V gene where checked; the cause of the rest is unknown. This sample holds 100,000 to 150,000 clones; around 89% were observed only once. Of the sample, 11% falls within the top ten clones. Explained via the paper, the time point label denotes: baseline before first vaccination. The treatment or condition label corresponds to: meningococcal conjugate vaccine given as trial control. Material: peripheral blood, obtained on day 0 of MenACWY control vaccination. These receptors originate from an adult in good health.

CDR3 amino acids: CASSKQYF. The CDR3 coding sequence is TGTGCCAGCTCTAAGCAGTACTTC. The V gene is TRBV7-9, the J gene TRBJ2-7, with D unclear. Germline V gene lookup returns CDR1 SEHNR and CDR2 FQNEAQ (reference sequence). The CDR3 runs 8 residues. Between the trimmed V and J ends, which lost 8 bases and 8 bases, there was a span of 4 bases.

The genes are TRBV29-1 and TRBJ1-4; D may be TRBD1 (5 bases). V lost 4 bases, J lost 5 bases, and 14 bases lay in between. The CDR3 totals 14 residues. Germline V lookup: CDR1 SQVTM, CDR2 ANQGSEA. CDR3 coding DNA: TGCAGCGTTGGCGAAGGGACTGGGAATGAAAAACTGTTTTTT. Residues: CSVGEGTGNEKLFF.

This clone was detected only a few times. The genes are TRBV15 and TRBJ2-3, with 9 bases that match TRBD2. CDR1 and CDR2 from the germline V gene are LNHNV and YYDKDF (reference sequence). V dropped 2 bases and J dropped 2; count of bases not matched to a gene: 5. The CDR3 is 16 residues long. The CDR3 protein is CATSRKSSGNTDTQYF. DNA for the CDR3: TGTGCCACCAGCAGAAAATCTAGCGGGAACACAGATACGCAGTATTTT. The full variable domain, with the rest looked up from reference TRBV15 and TRBJ2-3, is DAMVIQNPRYQVTQFGKPVTLSCSQTLNHNVMYWYQQKSSQAPKLLFHYYDKDFNNEADTPDNFQSRRPNTSFCFLDIRSPGLGDTAMYLCATSRKSSGNTDTQYFGPGTRLTVL.

The chain uses TRBV7-2 and TRBJ2-3; perhaps TRBD2 as D (5 bases). Trimming removed 1 base at V and 0 bases at J, with 11 bases between. Germline V gene data show CDR1 as SGHTA and CDR2 as FQGNSA. The CDR3 sequence is 16 residues long. The DNA of the CDR3 is TGTGCCAGCAGCTTAGTTGGTAGCGCTAGCACAGATACGCAGTATTTT. It yields the protein CASSLVGSASTDTQYF.